This entry is about one T cell receptor (beta chain). The antigen remains undetermined. A much more abundant neighbour one base away suggests this may be a read error. The read finishes 3 residues shy of the CDR3 end, and the germline J gene is used to complete it. Repertoires were generated with immunoSEQ multiplex PCR, while TCRdb's copy carries only in-frame clones and drops some. The sample is made up of around 42,000 clones, none counted only once. This entry is derived from a study of T cell clonality in common variable immunodeficiency. In germline, CDR1 is SNHLY, CDR2 FYNNEI. The CDR3 has 14 residues. Study observations and caveats: TCRbeta clonality was increased in CVID versus healthy controls. T cell subpopulation sequencing would be needed to explain CVID clonality. CVID subjects shared fewer TCRbeta clones than healthy controls did.

Both groups were predominantly of Caucasian heritage. The chain links TRBV2 to TRBJ2-3; tentatively, D is TRBD2 (6 bases). Sequencing was done on a sample of peripheral blood mononuclear cells. The clonotype comes from a person between 18 and 75 years old in good health. CDR3 sequence: CASRIQEGNQPQYF. Partial CDR3 DNA: TGTGCCAGCAGGATACAGGAGGGGAATCAGCCG.